This T cell receptor beta chain derives from a study of neurological immune-mediated disorders. This clonotype was recorded many times. The CDR3 extends over 14 amino acids. CDR1 and CDR2 from the germline V gene are MGHDK and SYGVNS. With 6 bases removed from V and 2 bases from J, the gap between germline ends came to 11 bases. TCRdb redid the calling of the 5' RACE reads with MiXCR, one entry per CDR3 protein. This sample has tens of thousands of distinct CDR3 sequences, with approximately 3.9% found just once. This clonotype was sampled from a young man with multiple sclerosis. V usage is TRBV25-1 and J usage is TRBJ2-1; no firm D call. The sample was PBMCs. CDR3 residues: CASSLNSPYNEQFF. In nucleotides, the CDR3 is TGTGCCAGCAGCCTGAATAGCCCCTACAATGAGCAGTTCTTC. The variable domain in full, with the rest retrieved from reference TRBV25-1 and TRBJ2-1, is EADIYQTPRYLVIGTGKKITLECSQTMGHDKMYWYQQDPGMELHLIHYSYGVNSTEKGDLSSESTVSRIRTEHFPLTLESARPSHTSQYLCASSLNSPYNEQFFGPGTRLTVL.